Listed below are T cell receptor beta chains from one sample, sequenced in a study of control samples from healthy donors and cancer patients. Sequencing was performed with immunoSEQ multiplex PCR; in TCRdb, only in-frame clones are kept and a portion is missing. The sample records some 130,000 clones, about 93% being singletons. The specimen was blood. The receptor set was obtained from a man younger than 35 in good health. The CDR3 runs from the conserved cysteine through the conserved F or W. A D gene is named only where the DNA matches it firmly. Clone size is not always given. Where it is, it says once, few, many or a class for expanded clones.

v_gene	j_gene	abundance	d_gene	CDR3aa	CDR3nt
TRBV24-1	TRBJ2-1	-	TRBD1	CATCPGTGGAYNEQFF	TGTGCCACCTGTCCCGGGACAGGGGGCGCTTACAATGAGCAGTTCTTC
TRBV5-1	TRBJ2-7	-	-	CASSYQGSYEQYF	TGCGCCAGCAGTTACCAGGGGTCCTACGAGCAGTACTTC
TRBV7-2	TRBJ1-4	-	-	CASSSATSANEKLFF	TGTGCCAGCAGCTCGGCTACCTCGGCAAATGAAAAACTGTTTTTT
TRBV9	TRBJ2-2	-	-	CASSAVPGELFF	TGTGCCAGCAGCGCTGTCCCGGGGGAGCTGTTTTTT
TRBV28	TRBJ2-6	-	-	CASSPPPGSGANVLTF	TGTGCCAGCAGTCCACCCCCCGGCTCTGGGGCCAACGTCCTGACTTTC
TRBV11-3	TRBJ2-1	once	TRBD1	CASSTRDRAYNEQFF	TGTGCCAGCAGCACCCGGGACAGGGCCTACAATGAGCAGTTCTTC
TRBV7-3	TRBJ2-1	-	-	CASSLTLRENEQFF	TGTGCCAGCAGCTTAACGTTAAGGGAAAATGAGCAGTTCTTC
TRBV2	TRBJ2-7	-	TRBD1	CASSPGQAISYEQYF	TGTGCCAGCAGTCCAGGACAGGCCATCTCCTACGAGCAGTACTTC
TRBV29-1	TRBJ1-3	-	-	CSGGDGGNTIYF	TGCAGCGGGGGGGACGGGGGAAACACCATATATTTT
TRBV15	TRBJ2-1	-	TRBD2	CATSRGDLAGEAGNEQFF	TGTGCCACCAGCAGAGGTGATCTAGCGGGAGAGGCAGGCAATGAGCAGTTCTTC
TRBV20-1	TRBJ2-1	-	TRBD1	CSASGTESSNEQFF	TGCAGTGCTAGTGGGACAGAGAGTTCCAATGAGCAGTTCTTC
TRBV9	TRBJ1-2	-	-	CASSPRTGTYGYTF	TGTGCCAGCAGCCCCCGAACCGGGACCTATGGCTACACCTTC
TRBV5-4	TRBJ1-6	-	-	CASSLTGYNSPLHF	TGTGCCAGCAGCTTGACAGGGTATAATTCACCCCTCCACTTT
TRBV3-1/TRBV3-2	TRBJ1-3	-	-	CASSQRGSGNTIYF	TGTGCCAGCAGCCAAAGGGGGTCTGGAAACACCATATATTTT
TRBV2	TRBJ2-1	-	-	CASRETGTVSYNEQFF	TGTGCCAGCAGAGAGACCGGGACGGTCTCCTACAATGAGCAGTTCTTC
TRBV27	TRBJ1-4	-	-	CASSLYGTSETNEKLFF	TGTGCCAGCAGTTTATACGGGACATCCGAAACTAATGAAAAACTGTTTTTT
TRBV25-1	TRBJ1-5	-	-	CASSPKSTASSNQPQHF	TGTGCCAGCAGTCCAAAATCGACAGCCTCGAGCAATCAGCCCCAGCATTTT
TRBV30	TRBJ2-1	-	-	CAWSPQTAGKQFF	TGTGCCTGGAGTCCCCAGACGGCGGGTAAGCAGTTCTTC
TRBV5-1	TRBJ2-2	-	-	CASSLEGPKDTGELFF	TGCGCCAGCAGCTTGGAGGGACCCAAGGACACCGGGGAGCTGTTTTTT
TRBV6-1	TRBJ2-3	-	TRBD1	CASSESSLRGLVDTQYF	TGTGCCAGCAGTGAATCCAGCCTCAGGGGGCTGGTAGATACGCAGTATTTT
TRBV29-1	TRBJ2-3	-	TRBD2	CSVDGLAGGPESTDTQYF	TGCAGCGTTGACGGACTAGCGGGAGGGCCGGAGTCGACAGATACGCAGTATTTT
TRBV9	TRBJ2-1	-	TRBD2	CASSVSGGLENEQFF	TGTGCCAGCAGCGTCAGCGGGGGGCTTGAAAATGAGCAGTTCTTC
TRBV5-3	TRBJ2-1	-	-	CARSFQVRRGYNEQFF	TGTGCCAGAAGCTTTCAGGTCCGGAGGGGCTACAATGAGCAGTTCTTC
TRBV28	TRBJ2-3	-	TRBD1	CASRDRADTQYF	TGTGCCAGCCGGGACAGGGCCGATACGCAGTATTTT
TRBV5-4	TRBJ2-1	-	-	CASSLGEGEQFF	TGTGCCAGCAGCTTGGGGGAAGGGGAGCAGTTCTTC
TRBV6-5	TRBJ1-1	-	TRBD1	CASTPWPGQVHFF	TGTGCCAGCACCCCCTGGCCGGGACAGGTTCATTTCTTT
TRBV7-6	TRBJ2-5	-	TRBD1	CASSLAYGTVKETQYF	TGTGCCAGCAGCTTAGCGTATGGGACAGTAAAAGAGACCCAGTACTTC
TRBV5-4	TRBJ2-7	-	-	CASSFPGLGGHEQYF	TGTGCCAGCAGCTTCCCGGGACTAGGGGGCCACGAGCAGTACTTC
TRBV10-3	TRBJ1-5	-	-	CAISRDGVDQPQHF	TGTGCCATCAGCCGGGACGGGGTGGATCAGCCCCAGCATTTT
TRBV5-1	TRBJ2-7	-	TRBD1	CASRRVGGDRGFDEQYF	TGCGCCAGCAGGCGGGTCGGCGGAGACAGGGGGTTCGACGAGCAGTACTTC
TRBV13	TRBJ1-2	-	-	CASSLVVRIGFEAYSDGYTF	TGTGCCAGCAGCTTAGTGGTCAGGATCGGGTTCGAGGCGTATAGTGATGGCTACACCTTC
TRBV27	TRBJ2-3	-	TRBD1	CASSWDRGNTQYF	TGTGCCAGCAGTTGGGACAGGGGGAATACGCAGTATTTT
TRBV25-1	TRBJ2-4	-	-	CASSDGVNIQYF	TGTGCCAGCAGTGACGGGGTAAACATTCAGTACTTC